This TCR beta chain was documented in a study of blood T cell repertoires in COVID-19. About the research overall: COVID-19 samples, acute and convalescent, were from the United States, Italy and Spain.

Profiled with immunoSEQ multiplex PCR; TCRdb holds only in-frame clones, not every one. This table has fewer than 150,000 clones, more than 75% appearing once. The sample taken for sequencing was peripheral blood. This clonotype was sampled from a woman aged 40 to 50 with acute or convalescent COVID-19.

The CDR3 sequence: CAISLAGNGYTF. CDR3 DNA: TGTGCCATCAGCCTGGCAGGGAACGGCTACACCTTC. The chain carries TRBV10-3 and TRBJ1-2; D perhaps matches TRBD1 (5 bases). The CDR3 extends over 12 amino acids. Germline CDR1 is ENHRY and CDR2 is SYGVKD. V was clipped by 6 bases and J by 8 bases, with 13 bases between them.